Described below is a single TCR beta chain sequence and its context. Germline V gives CDR1 SQVTM, CDR2 ANQGSEA. The ends lost 6 bases at V and 2 bases at J; junction bases unmatched: 7. CDR3 length equals 14 residues. The sample belongs to a study of blood T cell repertoires in COVID-19. The protocol was immunoSEQ multiplex PCR, while the TCRdb copy is restricted to in-frame clones and leaves out a portion. This table holds about 330,000 clones, 92% found once. The sample taken for sequencing was PBMCs or T cells enriched from blood (not recorded which). This TCR was recovered from a woman between 25 and 40 years old who had recovered from COVID-19. The J gene is TRBJ2-3, the V gene TRBV29-1, with TRBD1 identical over 8 bases. DNA of the CDR3: TGCAGCGTGAAGGGGGACAGGACCACAGATACGCAGTATTTT. Translating it yields CSVKGDRTTDTQYF.